This note documents a single T cell receptor beta chain sequence. Its antigen is still unknown. Assay used: immunoSEQ multiplex PCR; TCRdb lists only in-frame clones, some missing. Found here are about 61,000 clones, around nine tenths of them singletons; the top ten hold approximately 5.4%. The source of the sample is a study of T cell responses to AZD1222 COVID-19 vaccine. Overall study results and limits: Across spike, vaccine-associated CD4 TCRs were found, dominant at 160-218 and 743-854. When two AZD1222 doses had been given, Spike-specific TCR breadth and depth rose.

The CDR3 has 15 amino acids. The trim removed 8 bases at V and 5 bases at J, leaving 12 bases unmatched. Germline-derived CDR1 and CDR2 are LNHDA and SQIVND (reference sequence). This clonotype was obtained from an adult in good health. The chain employs TRBV19 and TRBJ1-2, with 9 bases aligning to TRBD1. Sequencing was performed on peripheral blood, taken on day 0 of AZD1222 vaccination. The DNA for the CDR3 is TGTGCCAGTGTCGTTGACACAGGGGGCGGTTATGGCTACACCTTC. Its translation is CASVVDTGGGYGYTF.